This is a list of T cell receptor beta chains from one sample in a study of blood T cell repertoires in COVID-19. Libraries were prepared by immunoSEQ multiplex PCR; TCRdb keeps only in-frame clonotypes and omits some of them. The data show about 300,000 clones, approximately 90% seen once. What was sequenced was peripheral blood. The receptor set was obtained from a woman aged 50 to 60 with COVID-19, enrolled during active disease. CDR3s include the opening cysteine and the closing phenylalanine or tryptophan. A D gene is named only where the DNA matches it firmly. Clone size, where shown, is once, few, many, or a class for clones that have expanded.

j_gene,abundance,d_gene,v_gene,CDR3nt,CDR3aa
TRBJ1-4,NA,TRBD1,TRBV11-3,TGTGCCAGCAGCGCCCCGCGACAGGGGGCGCCGACTAATGAAAAACTGTTTTTT,CASSAPRQGAPTNEKLFF
TRBJ1-2,few,NA,TRBV24-1,TGTGCCACCAGTGATTTTGTCAGGGGCCGCCGTGGCTACACCTTC,CATSDFVRGRRGYTF
TRBJ2-1,NA,NA,TRBV7-2,TGTGCCAGCACACAACAGGCTAGCTCCTACAATGAGCAGTTCTTC,CASTQQASSYNEQFF
TRBJ2-5,NA,NA,TRBV6-1,TGTGCCAGCAGTGAGTCTGGGGCCATACTGGAGACCCAGTACTTC,CASSESGAILETQYF
TRBJ1-5,NA,NA,TRBV6-6,TGTGCCAGCTATGTTCGGGGAATGGATCAGCCCCAGCATTTT,CASYVRGMDQPQHF
TRBJ1-2,NA,TRBD1,TRBV2,TGTGCCAGCAGAATAACAGGGGCGGGCTACACCTTC,CASRITGAGYTF
TRBJ2-2,NA,TRBD1,TRBV2,TGTGCCAGCCTTCTCGAGGGGGCAGGCGGGGAGCTGTTTTTT,CASLLEGAGGELFF
TRBJ2-7,NA,NA,TRBV6-1,TGTGCCAGCAGTGAACGGGGTAATTCCTACGAGCAGTACTTC,CASSERGNSYEQYF
TRBJ2-1,once,NA,TRBV5-1,TGCGCCAGCAGCTTGGCTAGCTACAATGAGCAGTTCTTC,CASSLASYNEQFF
TRBJ1-2,NA,NA,TRBV3-1/TRBV3-2,TGTGCCAGCAGCCAAGATGCTAATCCCGGCTACACCTTC,CASSQDANPGYTF
TRBJ2-7,NA,TRBD1,TRBV9,TGTGCCAGCAGCGCACAGGGGGCATACGAGCAGTACTTC,CASSAQGAYEQYF
TRBJ2-1,NA,TRBD1,TRBV2,TGTGCCAGCAGTCCAGGACAGGGCTCCTACAATGAGCAGTTCTTC,CASSPGQGSYNEQFF
TRBJ1-1,once,NA,TRBV6-2/TRBV6-3,TGTGCCAGCAGTCAAACGGGACAAACAGTAAAGACTGAAGCTTTCTTT,CASSQTGQTVKTEAFF
TRBJ1-2,NA,NA,TRBV5-1,TGCGCCAGCAGCCCACCGACAGACAACTATGGCTACACCTTC,CASSPPTDNYGYTF
TRBJ2-1,NA,TRBD1,TRBV24-1,TGTGCCACCAGTGATCCAGGGGGCCTAGAGTATGAGCAGTTCTTC,CATSDPGGLEYEQFF
TRBJ2-5,NA,NA,TRBV30,TGTGCCTGTTCCCGGGAGACCCAGTACTTC,CACSRETQYF
TRBJ2-7,NA,TRBD2,TRBV6-5,TGTGCCAGCAGTTCCGGGACTAGCCTACACGAGCAGTACTTC,CASSSGTSLHEQYF
TRBJ1-1,few,TRBD1,TRBV28,TGTGCCAGCACCCTGGGACAGGGGTTTCGCACTGAAGCTTTCTTT,CASTLGQGFRTEAFF
TRBJ1-1,NA,TRBD1,TRBV5-1,TGCGCCAGCAGCAGGACCGGGACAGACTCCCTTTTGAACACTGAAGCTTTCTTT,CASSRTGTDSLLNTEAFF
TRBJ1-2,NA,TRBD1,TRBV6-5,TGTGCCAGCAGGCCGGACAGGGTTGCCTATGGCTACACCTTC,CASRPDRVAYGYTF
TRBJ2-5,NA,NA,TRBV7-2,TGTGCCAGCAGCTTAAGTGGGAGGGAGACCCAGTACTTC,CASSLSGRETQYF
TRBJ2-4,NA,NA,TRBV29-1,TGCAGCGTGAGCACTTCCGGGACAACCCACATTCAGTACTTC,CSVSTSGTTHIQYF
TRBJ1-2,NA,TRBD1,TRBV5-4,TGTGCCAGCAACCCGGGACAGGGTATTAATTTGGGCGGCTACACCTTC,CASNPGQGINLGGYTF
TRBJ2-1,NA,NA,TRBV11-2,TGTGCCAGCAGCCCCCACCAGGGAAACACCTACAATGAGCAGTTCTTC,CASSPHQGNTYNEQFF
TRBJ2-2,once,TRBD2,TRBV4-2,TGTGCCAGCAGCCAAGATCCCCTAGCGGGCACCGGGGAGCTGTTTTTT,CASSQDPLAGTGELFF
TRBJ2-1,NA,TRBD2,TRBV19,TGTGCCAGTAGTAAGAGTAGCGGGAGGGCATTCAGTTCCTACAATGAGCAGTTCTTC,CASSKSSGRAFSSYNEQFF
TRBJ2-2,NA,NA,TRBV6-5,TGTGCCAGCACCCACCGACCCAGGGGCCCCGGGGAGCTGTTTTTT,CASTHRPRGPGELFF
TRBJ2-7,NA,NA,TRBV5-4,TGTGCCAGCAGCTCAAGACTGATCTCCTACGAGCAGTACTTC,CASSSRLISYEQYF